These 24 T cell receptor beta chains were sequenced from one sample in a study of cytomegalovirus exposure and HLA in healthy donors. The PCR had 60 Vbeta and 13 Jbeta primers. Clones were sequenced by immunoSEQ multiplex PCR, and TCRdb holds only the in-frame ones, with some missing. Its table lists about 39,000 clones. The sample comprised PBMCs. Receptor source: a woman under 40 in good health and CMV-seropositive.

The chain uses TRBV6-1 and TRBJ2-7; a possible D gene is TRBD2 (5 bases). V lost 7 bases, J lost 6 bases, and 16 bases lay in between. The V gene's germline CDR1 is MNHNS and CDR2 SASEGT. This CDR3 spans 13 amino acids. As DNA, the CDR3 is TGTGCCAGCAAGATCGTTGAGGGTAGCGAGCAGTACTTC. Its protein is CASKIVEGSEQYF.

The chain carries TRBV7-9 and TRBJ2-5; D remains unclear. The CDR3 totals 12 residues. Germline V gives CDR1 SEHNR, CDR2 FQNEAQ (reference sequence). Trimming stripped 8 bases from V and 5 bases from J, with 12 bases between. The DNA for the CDR3 is TGTGCCAGCGGGCATTATGGGGAGACCCAGTACTTC. This gives the protein CASGHYGETQYF.

The V gene is TRBV9, the J gene TRBJ1-5; TRBD1 is a possible D gene (5 bases). V lost 0 bases and J 7 bases, leaving 11 bases between the germline ends. CDR1 and CDR2 from the germline V gene are SGDLS and YYNGEE. This CDR3 is 14 amino acids long. In DNA form, the CDR3 reads TGTGCCAGCAGCGTAGGCAGGGAGGGCCAGCCCCAGCATTTT. Translating gives CASSVGREGQPQHF.

V usage is TRBV14 and J usage is TRBJ2-1; the match to TRBD2 covers 11 bases. The CDR3 contains 15 residues. V shed 1 base, J shed 4 bases, and the junction held 0 bases outside the gene matches. Per the germline V gene, CDR1 is SGHDN and CDR2 is FVKESK. CDR3 sequence: CASSQVAGGYNEQFF. CDR3 nucleotides: TGTGCCAGCAGCCAAGTAGCGGGGGGGTACAATGAGCAGTTCTTC.

The chain employs TRBV19 and TRBJ1-5; no clear D. Germline values: CDR1 LNHDA, CDR2 SQIVND (reference sequence). V dropped 5 bases and J dropped 2 bases, with 13 bases sitting between them. This CDR3 comprises 15 residues. CDR3 in amino acids: CASSEDLAGNQPQHF. The CDR3, as DNA: TGTGCCAGTAGTGAGGATTTAGCAGGCAATCAGCCCCAGCATTTT.

The genes are TRBV10-2 and TRBJ2-7; TRBD1 matches at 9 bases. Germline CDR1 reads WSHSY; CDR2 reads SAAADI. The trim removed 6 bases at V and 2 bases at J, leaving 14 bases unmatched. This CDR3 region has 17 residues. The CDR3 DNA sequence: TGCGCCAGCAGCCATCCGGCATCGACAGGGGGTGCCTACGAGCAGTACTTC. Its translation: CASSHPASTGGAYEQYF.

The V call is TRBV6-5, the J call TRBJ2-7, with 13 bases that match TRBD2. V shed 6 bases and J 4 bases; nucleotides not matched to a gene: 6. Germline V CDR1 and CDR2: MNHEY, SVGAGI. This CDR3 has 15 amino acids. CDR3 DNA: TGTGCCAGCAGAACTCCGGGACTAGCGGGGTACGAGCAGTACTTC. Protein sequence: CASRTPGLAGYEQYF.

This chain joins TRBV5-1 and TRBJ1-3; D gene unclear. The length of the CDR3 is 15 residues. CDR1 is SGHRS and CDR2 is YFSETQ in the germline V gene. The V and J ends lost 4 bases and 0 bases respectively, with 11 bases between them. CDR3 amino acids: CASSRGESSGNTIYF. DNA for the CDR3: TGCGCCAGCAGCCGGGGTGAGAGCTCTGGAAACACCATATATTTT.

CDR3 nucleotide sequence: TGTGCCAGCAGTTCGGACAGTCCCAAAGATACGCAGTATTTT. It encodes CASSSDSPKDTQYF. This sequence joins TRBV6-5 and TRBJ2-3, with D possibly matching TRBD1 (6 bases). This CDR3 spans 14 amino acids. Germline lookup yields CDR1 MNHEY and CDR2 SVGAGI. The germline V and J ends were trimmed by 4 bases and 5 bases, with 13 bases remaining between them.

The V gene is TRBV5-1, the J gene TRBJ2-5; TRBD2 might be the D (6 bases). The CDR3 length is 14 residues. Trimming took 3 bases from V and 2 from J, leaving 11 bases between them. Germline CDR1 and CDR2: SGHRS and YFSETQ. CDR3 amino acids: CASSSAGTQETQYF. CDR3 nucleotides: TGCGCCAGCAGCTCAGCGGGTACACAAGAGACCCAGTACTTC.

The chain joins TRBV6-5 to TRBJ1-2; the D is unclear. The CDR3 sequence is 13 residues long. Germline V gene sequence: CDR1 MNHEY, CDR2 SVGAGI. Trimming pared 2 bases from V and 4 bases from J, leaving 8 bases between. CDR3 bases: TGTGCCAGCAGTTACGGGCAGAGCTATGGCTACACCTTC. This gives the protein CASSYGQSYGYTF.

This chain joins TRBV5-6 and TRBJ1-2, with D possibly matching TRBD1 (5 bases). The germline V gene encodes CDR1 SGHDT and CDR2 YYEEEE. This CDR3 contains 16 residues. V gave up 6 bases and J gave up 4 bases, with 22 bases separating them. The CDR3: CASIPSGRGEFYGYTF. DNA of the CDR3: TGTGCCAGCATCCCCTCGGGGAGGGGAGAGTTCTATGGCTACACCTTC.

This chain joins TRBV7-2 and TRBJ2-5; 12 bases match TRBD2. CDR1 is SGHTA and CDR2 is FQGNSA in the germline V gene. V gave up 3 bases and J gave up 5 bases; unmatched junction bases: 10. The CDR3 consists of 17 residues. CDR3 in DNA: TGTGCCAGCAGCTTCGACTTACCCGGGACTAGCGGGGAGACCCAGTACTTC. Amino acid sequence: CASSFDLPGTSGETQYF.

V is TRBV5-1 and J is TRBJ2-2; D is uncertain. This CDR3 comprises 14 residues. Germline V CDR1 and CDR2: SGHRS, YFSETQ. V was pared by 0 bases and J by 2 bases, with 5 bases between. DNA of the CDR3: TGCGCCAGCAGCTTGGACAGCAACACCGGGGAGCTGTTTTTT. Translation gives CASSLDSNTGELFF.

The chain has TRBV19 and TRBJ1-3, with TRBD1 matching over 7 bases. Per the germline V gene, CDR1 is LNHDA and CDR2 is SQIVND (reference sequence). V lost 5 bases and J lost 5; bases outside the gene matches: 9. The CDR3 contains 15 residues. CDR3 sequence (DNA): TGTGCCAGTAGTCCCCACGACAGGGTGAGAAACACCATATATTTT. Translated, it gives CASSPHDRVRNTIYF.

The chain uses TRBV2 and TRBJ1-1; possibly TRBD1 for D (6 bases). Germline V gene data show CDR1 as SNHLY and CDR2 as FYNNEI. The V end lost 7 bases, the J end lost 0 bases, and 9 bases lay between the germline ends. CDR3 length equals 13 residues. The CDR3 protein is CASMDSMNTEAFF. Written as DNA, the CDR3 is TGTGCCAGCATGGACAGCATGAACACTGAAGCTTTCTTT.

J is TRBJ2-7 and V is TRBV5-1; 9 bases are shared with TRBD1. The CDR3 is 18 amino acids. Losses at the gene ends were 4 bases for V and 0 bases for J; bases not matched to a gene: 14. Germline loops: CDR1 SGHRS, CDR2 YFSETQ. DNA of the CDR3: TGCGCCAGCAGCCCGGCCCCCATTGGACAGGGGAGCTCCTACGAGCAGTACTTC. This gives the protein CASSPAPIGQGSSYEQYF.

The chain employs TRBV7-6 and TRBJ1-3; 9 bases line up with TRBD1. V dropped 2 bases and J dropped 4; count of bases not matched to a gene: 6. The germline V gene has CDR1 SGHVS and CDR2 FNYEAQ. This CDR3 is built from 16 residues. DNA for the CDR3: TGTGCCAGCAGCTTATTTGGGACAGGGATAGGAAACACCATATATTTT. It encodes CASSLFGTGIGNTIYF.

The genes are TRBV10-2 and TRBJ1-5; unclear D gene. The CDR3 totals 13 residues. CDR1 and CDR2 from the germline V gene are WSHSY and SAAADI. V lost 6 bases, J lost 6 bases, and 12 bases lay in between. The DNA for the CDR3 is TGCGCCAGCAGGATTAATCCTAGTCAGCCCCAGCATTTT. Translated, it gives CASRINPSQPQHF.

This rearrangement joins TRBV30 to TRBJ2-4; D is possibly TRBD1 (5 bases). V was pared by 0 bases and J by 7 bases, with 10 bases between. CDR1 is GTSNPN, CDR2 SVGIG, per germline (reference sequence). The CDR3 extends over 13 amino acids. In nucleotides, the CDR3 is TGTGCCTGGAGTGTTGGCGCAGGGAACATTCAGTACTTC. Protein product: CAWSVGAGNIQYF.

The V and J genes are TRBV5-4 and TRBJ2-5, with 9 positions matching TRBD2. With 4 bases clipped from V and 5 bases from J, the junction kept 6 bases outside the gene matches. The CDR3 is 14 residues long. The germline V gene encodes CDR1 SGHNT and CDR2 YYREEE (reference sequence). CDR3 region: CASSGGGAGETQYF. The CDR3 DNA reads as TGTGCCAGCAGCGGCGGGGGGGCCGGTGAGACCCAGTACTTC.

The chain couples TRBV7-2 to TRBJ2-1; 9 bases map to TRBD1. CDR1 is SGHTA, CDR2 FQGNSA, per germline. This CDR3 has 13 residues. The V and J ends lost 4 bases and 6 bases, in that order; junction bases with no gene match: 1. The CDR3 loop reads CASSSQGANEQFF. In DNA form, the CDR3 reads TGTGCCAGCAGCTCACAGGGGGCCAATGAGCAGTTCTTC.

V usage is TRBV6-1 and J usage is TRBJ1-5; 11 bases line up with TRBD1. J lost 4 bases, V lost 1 base, and 6 bases had no gene match. Germline loops: CDR1 MNHNS, CDR2 SASEGT. This CDR3 is 17 amino acids long. The CDR3 region is CASSEDRTGGWNQPQHF. CDR3 in DNA: TGTGCCAGCAGTGAAGATCGGACAGGGGGCTGGAATCAGCCCCAGCATTTT.

The V call is TRBV7-8, the J call TRBJ2-3, with D possibly matching TRBD1 (6 bases). V was trimmed by 3 bases and J by 6 bases, leaving 10 bases between them. Per germline, CDR1 SGHVS and CDR2 FQNEAQ. CDR3 length equals 13 residues. CDR3 sequence reads: CASSFYRDDTQYF. As DNA, the CDR3 is TGTGCCAGCAGCTTCTACAGGGATGATACGCAGTATTTT.